The clone carrying this TCR beta chain has a handful of counts. The data derive from a study of patients and donors after allogeneic stem cell transplantation. TCRdb called the RT-PCR reads again in MiXCR, with one record for every CDR3 protein. The sample consists of about 230,000 distinct CDR3 sequences, 11% to 15% of them appearing once. The sequencing sample was made of blood, either unsorted or a sorted T cell fraction (not recorded which). This TCR was sampled from a human donor who was either an allogeneic HSCT recipient or a stem cell or donor lymphocyte infusion donor (not recorded which). It is not recorded whose cells these are; they may come from a transplant donor.

The chain's CDR3 is CASSQDPGGGGVADTQYF. The DNA for the CDR3 is TGTGCCAGCAGCCAAGATCCTGGCGGTGGAGGGGTTGCAGATACGCAGTATTTT. The V call is TRBV4-2, the J call TRBJ2-3; D possibly corresponds to TRBD2 (6 bases). Trimming left V 0 bases short and J 4 bases short, with 20 bases between. This CDR3 comprises 18 residues. Germline V lookup: CDR1 LGHNA, CDR2 YNFKEQ.